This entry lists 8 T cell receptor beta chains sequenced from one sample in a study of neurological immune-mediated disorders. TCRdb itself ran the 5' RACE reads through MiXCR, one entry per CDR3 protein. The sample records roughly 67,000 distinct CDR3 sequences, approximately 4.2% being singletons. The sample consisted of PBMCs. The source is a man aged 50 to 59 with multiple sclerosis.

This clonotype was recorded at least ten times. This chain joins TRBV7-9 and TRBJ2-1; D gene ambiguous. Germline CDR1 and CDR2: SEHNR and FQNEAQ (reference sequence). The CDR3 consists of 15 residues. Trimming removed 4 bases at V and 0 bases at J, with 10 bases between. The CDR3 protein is CASSSQAGSYNEQFF. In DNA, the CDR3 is TGTGCCAGCAGCTCTCAAGCTGGCTCCTACAATGAGCAGTTCTTC. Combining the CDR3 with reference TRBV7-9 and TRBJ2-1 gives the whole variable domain DTGVSQNPRHKITKRGQNVTFRCDPISEHNRLYWYRQTLGQGPEFLTYFQNEAQLEKSRLLSDRFSAERPKGSFSTLEIQRTEQGDSAMYLCASSSQAGSYNEQFFGPGTRLTVL.

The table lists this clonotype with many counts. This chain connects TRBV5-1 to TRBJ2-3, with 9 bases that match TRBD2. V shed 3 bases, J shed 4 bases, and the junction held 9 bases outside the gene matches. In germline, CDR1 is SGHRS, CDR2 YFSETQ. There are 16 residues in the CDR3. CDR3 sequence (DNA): TGCGCCAGCAGCTGGGCGGGGGGGCCGGGCGCAGATACGCAGTATTTT. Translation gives CASSWAGGPGADTQYF.

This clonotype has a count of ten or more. For the CDR3, the DNA is TGTGCCAGCAGTTTATATGGGACAGGGGGCGGCACTGAAGCTTTCTTT. This sequence encodes CASSLYGTGGGTEAFF. The rearrangement joins TRBV27 to TRBJ1-1; 12 bases agree with TRBD1. V lost 1 base, J lost 4 bases, and 4 bases stayed unmatched. The CDR3 has 16 amino acids. Germline-derived CDR1 and CDR2 are MNHEY and SMNVEV (reference sequence).

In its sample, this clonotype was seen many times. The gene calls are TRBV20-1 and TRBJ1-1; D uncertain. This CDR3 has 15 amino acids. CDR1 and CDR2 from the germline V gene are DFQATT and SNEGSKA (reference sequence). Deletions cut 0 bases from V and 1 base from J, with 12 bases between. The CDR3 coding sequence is TGCAGTGCTAGAGATTCCTACAAGGGGAACACTGAAGCTTTCTTT. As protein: CSARDSYKGNTEAFF.

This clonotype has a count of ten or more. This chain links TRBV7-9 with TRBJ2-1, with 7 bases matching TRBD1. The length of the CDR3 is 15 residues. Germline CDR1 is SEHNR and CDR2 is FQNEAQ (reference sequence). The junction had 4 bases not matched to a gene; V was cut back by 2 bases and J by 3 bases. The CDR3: CASSLSQGFYNEQFF. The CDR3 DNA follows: TGTGCCAGCAGCTTATCACAGGGGTTCTACAATGAGCAGTTCTTC.

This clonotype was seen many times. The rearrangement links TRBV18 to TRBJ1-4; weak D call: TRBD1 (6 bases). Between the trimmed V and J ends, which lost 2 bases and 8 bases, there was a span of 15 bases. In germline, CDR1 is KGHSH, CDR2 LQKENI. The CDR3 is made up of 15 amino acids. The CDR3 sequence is CASSPSYGGDEKLFF. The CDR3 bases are TGTGCCAGCTCACCAAGTTACGGGGGCGACGAAAAACTGTTTTTT.

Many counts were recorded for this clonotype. The CDR3: CASSPWTADTQYF. The CDR3 bases are TGCGCCAGCAGCCCATGGACAGCAGATACGCAGTATTTT. The genes are TRBV5-1 and TRBJ2-3, with D possibly being TRBD1 (6 bases). Germline V gene lookup returns CDR1 SGHRS and CDR2 YFSETQ. The germline V and J ends were trimmed by 4 bases and 4 bases, with 10 bases remaining between them. The CDR3 has 13 residues.

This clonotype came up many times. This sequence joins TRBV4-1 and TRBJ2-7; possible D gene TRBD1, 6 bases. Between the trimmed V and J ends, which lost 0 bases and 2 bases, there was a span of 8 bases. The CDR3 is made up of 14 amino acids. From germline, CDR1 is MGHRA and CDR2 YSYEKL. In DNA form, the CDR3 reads TGCGCCAGCAGCCAAGATTGGGGGCCCTACGAGCAGTACGTC. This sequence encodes CASSQDWGPYEQYV.